This TCR beta chain was retrieved from a study of T cells after yellow fever vaccination. Study-level findings and limits: Subsequent booster samples again held most clones from primary vaccination (less than 98% CD4, 85% to 90% CD8). Abundant bulk-population clonotypes could contaminate the FACS-sorted repertoires. Researchers noted that a small share of clonotypes showed up in both CD4 and CD8 compartments.

For TCR, cDNA came from 5'RACE template switching, which added a universal primer site and UMIs. TCRdb re-called the 5' RACE reads through MiXCR, storing one row per CDR3 protein. The table includes about 360,000 distinct CDR3 sequences, roughly 6.1% detected once. A few counts support this clonotype. The antigen is not known. The V and J ends lost 5 bases and 0 bases, in that order; junction bases with no gene match: 12. The CDR3 is made up of 19 amino acids. CDR1 and CDR2 (germline): SGHAT, FQDESV (reference sequence). The chain uses TRBV11-1 and TRBJ2-7; 14 bases are shared with TRBD2. This clonotype was obtained from a young man who received the YFV17D yellow fever vaccine. Sequenced material: PBMCs, taken 5 days after the yellow fever booster vaccination. The CDR3 reads CASSPSGSGTSGSSYEQYF. CDR3 coding DNA: TGTGCCAGCAGCCCCTCAGGTTCCGGGACTAGCGGGAGCTCCTACGAGCAGTACTTC.